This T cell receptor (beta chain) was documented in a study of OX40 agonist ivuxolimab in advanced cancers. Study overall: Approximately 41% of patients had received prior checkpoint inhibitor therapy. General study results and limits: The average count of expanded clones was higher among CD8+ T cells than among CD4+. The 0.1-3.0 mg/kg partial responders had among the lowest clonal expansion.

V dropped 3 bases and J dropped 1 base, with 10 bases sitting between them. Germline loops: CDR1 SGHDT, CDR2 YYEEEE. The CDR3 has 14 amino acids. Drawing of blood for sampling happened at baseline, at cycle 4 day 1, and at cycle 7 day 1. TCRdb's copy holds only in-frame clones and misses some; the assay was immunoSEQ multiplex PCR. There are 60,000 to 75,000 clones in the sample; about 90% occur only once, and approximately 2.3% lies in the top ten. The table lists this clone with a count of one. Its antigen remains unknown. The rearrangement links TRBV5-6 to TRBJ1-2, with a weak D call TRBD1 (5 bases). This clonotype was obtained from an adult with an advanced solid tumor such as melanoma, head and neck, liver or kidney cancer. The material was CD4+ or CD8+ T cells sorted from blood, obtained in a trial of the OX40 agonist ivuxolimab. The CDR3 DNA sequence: TGTGCCAGCAGCTCCCCAGGGAGTAACTATGGCTACACCTTC. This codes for CASSSPGSNYGYTF.